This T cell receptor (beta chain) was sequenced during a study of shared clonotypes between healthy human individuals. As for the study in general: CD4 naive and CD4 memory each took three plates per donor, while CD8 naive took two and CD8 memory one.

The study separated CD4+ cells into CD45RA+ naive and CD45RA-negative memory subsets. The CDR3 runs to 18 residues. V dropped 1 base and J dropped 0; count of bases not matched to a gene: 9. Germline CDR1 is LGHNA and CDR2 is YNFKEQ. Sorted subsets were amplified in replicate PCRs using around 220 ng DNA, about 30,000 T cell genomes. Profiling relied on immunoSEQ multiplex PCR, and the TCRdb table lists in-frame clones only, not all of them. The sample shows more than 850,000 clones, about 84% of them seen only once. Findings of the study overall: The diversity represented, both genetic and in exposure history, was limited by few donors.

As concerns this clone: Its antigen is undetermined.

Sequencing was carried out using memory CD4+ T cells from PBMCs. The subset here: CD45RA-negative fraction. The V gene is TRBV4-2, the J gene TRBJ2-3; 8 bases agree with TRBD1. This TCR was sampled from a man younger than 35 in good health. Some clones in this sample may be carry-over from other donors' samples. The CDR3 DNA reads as TGTGCCAGCAGCCAAGCCCAAGCCGGGACAGGAAGCACAGATACGCAGTATTTT. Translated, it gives CASSQAQAGTGSTDTQYF.